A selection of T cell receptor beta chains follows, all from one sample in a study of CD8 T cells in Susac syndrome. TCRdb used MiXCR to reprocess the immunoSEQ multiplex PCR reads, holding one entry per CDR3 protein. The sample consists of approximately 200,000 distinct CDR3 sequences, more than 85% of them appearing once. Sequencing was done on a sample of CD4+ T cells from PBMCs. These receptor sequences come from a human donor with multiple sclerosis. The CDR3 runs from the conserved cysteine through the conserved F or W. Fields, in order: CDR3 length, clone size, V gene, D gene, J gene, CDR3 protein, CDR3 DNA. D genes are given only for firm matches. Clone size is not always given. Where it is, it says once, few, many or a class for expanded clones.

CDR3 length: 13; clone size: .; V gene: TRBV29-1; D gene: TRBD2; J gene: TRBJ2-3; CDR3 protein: CSVGLAGPDTQYF; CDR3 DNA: TGCAGCGTGGGACTAGCGGGTCCAGATACGCAGTATTTT
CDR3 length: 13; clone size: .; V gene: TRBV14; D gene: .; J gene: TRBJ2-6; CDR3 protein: CASAGSGANVLTF; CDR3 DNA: TGTGCCAGCGCCGGCTCTGGGGCCAACGTCCTGACTTTC
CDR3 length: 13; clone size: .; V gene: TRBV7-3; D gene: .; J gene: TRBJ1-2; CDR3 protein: CASSSTGLHGYTF; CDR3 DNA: TGTGCCAGCAGCTCAACAGGGCTGCATGGCTACACCTTC
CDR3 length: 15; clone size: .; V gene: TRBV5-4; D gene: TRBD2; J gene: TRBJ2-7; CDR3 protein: CASSLGLAGLYEQYF; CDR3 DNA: TGTGCCAGCAGCCTCGGACTAGCGGGACTCTACGAGCAGTACTTC
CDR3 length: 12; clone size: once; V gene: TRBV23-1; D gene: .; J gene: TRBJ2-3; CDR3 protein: CASSPSGDTQYF; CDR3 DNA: TGCGCCAGCAGTCCCTCGGGGGATACGCAGTATTTT
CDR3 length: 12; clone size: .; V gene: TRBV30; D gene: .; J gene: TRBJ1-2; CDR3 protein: CAGKGYEYGYTF; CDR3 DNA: TGTGCCGGCAAGGGGTACGAGTATGGCTACACCTTC
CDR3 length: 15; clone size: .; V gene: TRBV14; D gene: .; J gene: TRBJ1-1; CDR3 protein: CASSLWVLTDTEAFF; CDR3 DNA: TGTGCCAGCAGCCTCTGGGTCCTCACTGACACTGAAGCTTTCTTT
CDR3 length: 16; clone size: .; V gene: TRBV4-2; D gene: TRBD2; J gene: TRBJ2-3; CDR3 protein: CASSPLTSGGTDTQYF; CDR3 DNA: TGTGCCAGCAGCCCATTGACTAGCGGGGGAACAGATACGCAGTATTTT
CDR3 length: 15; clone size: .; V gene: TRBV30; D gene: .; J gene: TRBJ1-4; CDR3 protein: CAWSPQWSKQEKLFF; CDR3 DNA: TGTGCCTGGAGCCCGCAGTGGTCGAAGCAGGAAAAACTGTTTTTT
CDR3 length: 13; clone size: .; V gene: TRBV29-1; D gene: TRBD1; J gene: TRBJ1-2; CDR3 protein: CSVSSGQGDGYTF; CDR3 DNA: TGCAGCGTTTCCTCGGGACAGGGCGACGGCTACACCTTC
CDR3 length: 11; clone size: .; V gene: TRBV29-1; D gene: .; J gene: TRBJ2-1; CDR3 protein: CSVEDPNEQFF; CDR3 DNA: TGCAGCGTTGAAGATCCCAATGAGCAGTTCTTC
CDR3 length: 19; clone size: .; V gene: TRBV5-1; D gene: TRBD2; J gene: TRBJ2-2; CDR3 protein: CASSFPRYELAGTPGELFF; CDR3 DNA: TGCGCCAGCAGCTTCCCTAGATACGAGTTAGCGGGGACTCCCGGGGAGCTGTTTTTT
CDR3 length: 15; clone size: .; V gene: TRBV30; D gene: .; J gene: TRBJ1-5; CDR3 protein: CAWSDTSFSNQPQHF; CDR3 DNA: TGTGCCTGGAGTGATACAAGTTTTAGCAATCAGCCCCAGCATTTT
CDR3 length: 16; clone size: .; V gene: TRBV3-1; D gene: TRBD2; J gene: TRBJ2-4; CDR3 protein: CASSQGGLVSKNIQYF; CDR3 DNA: TGTGCCAGCAGCCAAGGGGGACTAGTTAGCAAAAACATTCAGTACTTC
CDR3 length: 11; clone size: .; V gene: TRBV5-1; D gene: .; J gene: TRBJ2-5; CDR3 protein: CASSSQSTQYF; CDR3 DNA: TGCGCCAGCAGCTCCCAATCGACCCAGTACTTC
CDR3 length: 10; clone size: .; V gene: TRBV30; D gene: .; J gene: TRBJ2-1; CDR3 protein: CAWSVEEQFF; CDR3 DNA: TGTGCCTGGAGTGTTGAAGAGCAGTTCTTC
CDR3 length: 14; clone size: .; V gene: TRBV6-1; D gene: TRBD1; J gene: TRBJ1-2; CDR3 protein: CATTGGNTNYGYTF; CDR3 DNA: TGTGCCACCACAGGGGGGAACACTAACTATGGCTACACCTTC
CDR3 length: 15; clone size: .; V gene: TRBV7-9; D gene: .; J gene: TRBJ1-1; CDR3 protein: CASSLWGHMNTEAFF; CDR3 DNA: TGTGCCAGCAGCTTATGGGGACACATGAACACTGAAGCTTTCTTT
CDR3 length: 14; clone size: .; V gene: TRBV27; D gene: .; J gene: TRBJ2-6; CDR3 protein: CASRSVNGANVLTF; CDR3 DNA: TGTGCCAGCCGCAGCGTGAACGGGGCCAACGTCCTGACTTTC
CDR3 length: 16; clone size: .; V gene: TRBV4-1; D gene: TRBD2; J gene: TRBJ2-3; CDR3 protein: CASSQDRQRGTDTQYF; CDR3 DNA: TGCGCCAGCAGCCAAGATCGCCAGCGGGGGACAGATACGCAGTATTTT
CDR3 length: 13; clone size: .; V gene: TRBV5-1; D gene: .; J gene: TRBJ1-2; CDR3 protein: CASSLRNRDGYTF; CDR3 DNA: TGCGCCAGCAGTCTCCGAAACAGGGATGGCTACACCTTC
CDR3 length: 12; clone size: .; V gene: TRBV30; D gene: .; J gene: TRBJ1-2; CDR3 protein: CAWSEGYYGYTF; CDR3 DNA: TGTGCCTGGAGTGAGGGGTACTATGGCTACACCTTC
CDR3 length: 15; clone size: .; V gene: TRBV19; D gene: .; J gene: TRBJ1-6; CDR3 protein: CASSSLQGPGSPLHF; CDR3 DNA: TGTGCCAGTAGTTCACTACAGGGCCCAGGTTCACCCCTCCACTTT
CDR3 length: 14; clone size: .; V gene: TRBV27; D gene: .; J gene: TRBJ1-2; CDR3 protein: CASAPRGRVNGYTF; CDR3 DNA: TGTGCCAGCGCCCCCCGGGGCAGGGTGAATGGCTACACCTTC
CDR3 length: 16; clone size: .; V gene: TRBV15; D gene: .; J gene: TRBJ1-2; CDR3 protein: CATSRVGFVPTYGYTF; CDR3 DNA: TGTGCCACCAGCAGAGTAGGTTTTGTGCCTACCTATGGCTACACCTTC
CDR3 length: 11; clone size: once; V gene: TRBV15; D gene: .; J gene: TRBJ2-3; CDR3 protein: CATSRTETQYF; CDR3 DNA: TGTGCCACCAGCAGAACAGAGACGCAGTATTTT
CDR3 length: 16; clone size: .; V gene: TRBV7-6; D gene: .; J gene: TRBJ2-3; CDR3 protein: CASTPGQDPSTDTQYF; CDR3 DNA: TGTGCCAGCACCCCCGGCCAGGATCCCAGCACAGATACGCAGTATTTT
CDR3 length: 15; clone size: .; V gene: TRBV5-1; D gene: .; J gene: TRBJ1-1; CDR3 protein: CASSLGAERSTEAFF; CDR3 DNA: TGCGCCAGCAGCTTGGGGGCAGAGCGGAGCACTGAAGCTTTCTTT
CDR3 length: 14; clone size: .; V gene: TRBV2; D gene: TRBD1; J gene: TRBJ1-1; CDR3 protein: CASSLRTGNTEAFF; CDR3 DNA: TGTGCCAGCAGCCTACGGACAGGGAACACTGAAGCTTTCTTT
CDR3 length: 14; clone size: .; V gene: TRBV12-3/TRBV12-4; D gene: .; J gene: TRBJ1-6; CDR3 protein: CASSLERDNSPLHF; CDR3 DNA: TGTGCCAGCAGTTTAGAACGGGATAATTCACCCCTCCACTTT
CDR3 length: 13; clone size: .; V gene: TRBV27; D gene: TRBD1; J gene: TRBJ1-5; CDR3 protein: CASCRGRDQPQHF; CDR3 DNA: TGTGCCAGCTGCAGGGGGCGCGATCAGCCCCAGCATTTT
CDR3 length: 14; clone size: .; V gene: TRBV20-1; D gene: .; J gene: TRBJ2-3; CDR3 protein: CSATLGGATDTQYF; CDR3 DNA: TGCAGTGCTACCTTAGGAGGGGCAACAGATACGCAGTATTTT
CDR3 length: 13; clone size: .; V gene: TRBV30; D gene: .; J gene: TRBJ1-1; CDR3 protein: CAWIGLINTEAFF; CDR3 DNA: TGTGCCTGGATCGGCTTAATCAACACTGAAGCTTTCTTT
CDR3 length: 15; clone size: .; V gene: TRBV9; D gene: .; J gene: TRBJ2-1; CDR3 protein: CASSSQGPSYNEQFF; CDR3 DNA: TGTGCCAGCAGCTCTCAGGGGCCCTCCTACAATGAGCAGTTCTTC
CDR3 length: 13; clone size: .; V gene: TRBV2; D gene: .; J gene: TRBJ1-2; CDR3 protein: CASSARGAYGYTF; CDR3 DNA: TGTGCCAGCAGTGCAAGGGGGGCCTATGGCTACACCTTC
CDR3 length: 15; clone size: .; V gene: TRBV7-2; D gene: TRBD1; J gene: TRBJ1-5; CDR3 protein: CASSPGGSPNQPQHF; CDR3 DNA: TGTGCCAGCAGCCCAGGGGGCAGCCCCAATCAGCCCCAGCATTTT
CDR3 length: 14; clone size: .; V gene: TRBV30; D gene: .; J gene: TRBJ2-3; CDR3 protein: CAWRTSGSTDTQYF; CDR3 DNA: TGTGCCTGGAGGACTAGTGGGAGCACAGATACGCAGTATTTT
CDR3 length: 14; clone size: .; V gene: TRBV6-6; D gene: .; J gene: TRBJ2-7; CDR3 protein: CASSINRGPYEQYF; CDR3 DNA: TGTGCCAGCAGTATTAACAGAGGACCCTACGAGCAGTACTTC
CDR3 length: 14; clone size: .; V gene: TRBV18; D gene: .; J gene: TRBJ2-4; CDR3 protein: CASSPEEGAYIQYF; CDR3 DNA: TGTGCCAGCTCACCTGAGGAGGGGGCATACATTCAGTACTTC
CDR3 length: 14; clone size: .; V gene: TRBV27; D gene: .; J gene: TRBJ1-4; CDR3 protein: CASSTGKKNEKLFF; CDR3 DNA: TGTGCCAGCAGTACAGGGAAAAAGAATGAAAAACTGTTTTTT
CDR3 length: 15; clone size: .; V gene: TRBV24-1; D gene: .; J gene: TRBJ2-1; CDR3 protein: CATSEEGGLYNEQFF; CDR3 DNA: TGTGCCACCAGTGAAGAGGGGGGACTTTACAATGAGCAGTTCTTC
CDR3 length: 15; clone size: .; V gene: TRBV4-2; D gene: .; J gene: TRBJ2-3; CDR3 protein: CASSQGTQMRDTQYF; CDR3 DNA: TGTGCCAGCAGCCAGGGGACCCAAATGAGAGATACGCAGTATTTT
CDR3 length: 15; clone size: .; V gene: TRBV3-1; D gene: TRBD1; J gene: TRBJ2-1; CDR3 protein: CASSPRTGTALEQFF; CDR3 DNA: TGTGCCAGCAGCCCGAGAACCGGGACAGCCCTTGAGCAGTTCTTC